This T cell receptor beta chain was sequenced in a study of blood T cell repertoires in COVID-19. For the study at large: Both acute and convalescent COVID-19 samples were obtained from the United States, Italy and Spain.

Participant-given clinical history determined each cohort assignment. Two negative PCRs, clearance, or symptom resolution had been documented for recovered Cohort 3 donors. V shed 2 bases, J shed 13 bases, and the junction held 9 bases outside the gene matches. CDR1 is SNHLY, CDR2 FYNNEI, per germline. The CDR3 is 14 residues long. Methods used by the authors: Researchers report that nucleated cell counts were estimated from reference gene primer amplification. TCRdb's table, derived via immunoSEQ multiplex PCR, lists solely in-frame clones and lacks some. D and trimming were read from the DNA, whereas the V and J calls and clone size are those reported in that table. The sample shows 300,000 to 350,000 clones, about 87% of them seen only once. This clone was counted once.

The V and J genes are TRBV2 and TRBJ2-1; 9 bases fit TRBD2. The clonotype originates from a man between 25 and 39 years old who had recovered from COVID-19. The sequencing sample was made of PBMCs or T cells enriched from blood (not recorded which). The CDR3 region is CASSEHGGGVFQFF. The CDR3 nucleotides are TGTGCCAGCAGTGAACATGGCGGGGGGGTTTTTCAGTTCTTC.